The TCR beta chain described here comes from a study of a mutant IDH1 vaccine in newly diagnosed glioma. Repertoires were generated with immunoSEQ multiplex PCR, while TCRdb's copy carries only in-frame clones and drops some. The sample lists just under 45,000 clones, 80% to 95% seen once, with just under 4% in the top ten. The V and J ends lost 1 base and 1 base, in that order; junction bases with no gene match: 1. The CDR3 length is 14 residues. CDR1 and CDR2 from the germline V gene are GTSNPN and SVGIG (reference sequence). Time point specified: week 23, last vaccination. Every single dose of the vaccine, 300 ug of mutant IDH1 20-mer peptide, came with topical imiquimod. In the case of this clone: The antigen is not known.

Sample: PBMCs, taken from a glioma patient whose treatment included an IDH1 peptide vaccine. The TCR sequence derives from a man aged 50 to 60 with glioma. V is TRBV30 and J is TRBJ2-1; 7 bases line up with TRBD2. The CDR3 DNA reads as TGTGCCTGGAGTGGCGGGGGTTCCTACAATGAGCAGTTCTTC. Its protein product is CAWSGGGSYNEQFF.